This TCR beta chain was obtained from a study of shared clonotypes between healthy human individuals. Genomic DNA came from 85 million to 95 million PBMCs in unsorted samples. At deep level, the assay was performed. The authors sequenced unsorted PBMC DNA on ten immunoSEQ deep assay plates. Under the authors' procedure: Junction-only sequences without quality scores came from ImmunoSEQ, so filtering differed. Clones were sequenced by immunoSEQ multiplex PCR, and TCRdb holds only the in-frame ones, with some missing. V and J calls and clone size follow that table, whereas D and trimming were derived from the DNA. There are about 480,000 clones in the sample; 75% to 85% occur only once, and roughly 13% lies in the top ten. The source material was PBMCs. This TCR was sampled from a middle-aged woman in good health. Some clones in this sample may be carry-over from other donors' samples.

The CDR3 sequence: CASSPITAGGYEQYF. The CDR3, as DNA: TGTGCCAGCAGCCCGATTACGGCGGGGGGCTACGAGCAGTACTTC. This chain joins TRBV11-2 and TRBJ2-7, with 8 nucleotides matching TRBD2. J lost 3 bases, V lost 5 bases, and 9 bases had no gene match. This CDR3 has 15 residues. Germline lookup yields CDR1 SGHAT and CDR2 FQNNGV.